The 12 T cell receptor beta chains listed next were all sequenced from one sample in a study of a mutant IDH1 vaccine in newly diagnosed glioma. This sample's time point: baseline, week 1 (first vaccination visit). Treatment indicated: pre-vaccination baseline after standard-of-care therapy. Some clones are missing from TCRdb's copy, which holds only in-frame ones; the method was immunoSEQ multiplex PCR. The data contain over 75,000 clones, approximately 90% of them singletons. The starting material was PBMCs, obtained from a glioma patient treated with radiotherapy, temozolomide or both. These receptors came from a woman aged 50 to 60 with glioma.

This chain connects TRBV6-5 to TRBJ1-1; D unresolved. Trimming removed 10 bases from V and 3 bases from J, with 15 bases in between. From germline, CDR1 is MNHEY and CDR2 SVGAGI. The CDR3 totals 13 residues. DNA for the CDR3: TGTGCCACCTCCGAGGGCTGGGACACTGAAGCTTTCTTT. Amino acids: CATSEGWDTEAFF.

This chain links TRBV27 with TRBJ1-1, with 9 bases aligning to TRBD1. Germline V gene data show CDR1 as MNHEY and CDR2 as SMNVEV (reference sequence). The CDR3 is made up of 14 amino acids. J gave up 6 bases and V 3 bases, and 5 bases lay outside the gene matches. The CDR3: CASSLGQGSPEAFF. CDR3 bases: TGTGCCAGCAGTTTGGGACAGGGAAGCCCTGAAGCTTTCTTT.

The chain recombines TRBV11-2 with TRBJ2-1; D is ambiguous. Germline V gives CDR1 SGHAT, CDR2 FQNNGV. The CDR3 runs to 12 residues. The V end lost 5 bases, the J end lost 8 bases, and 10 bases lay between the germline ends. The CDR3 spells CASSPIGYEQFF. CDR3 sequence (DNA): TGTGCCAGCAGCCCCATTGGGTATGAGCAGTTCTTC. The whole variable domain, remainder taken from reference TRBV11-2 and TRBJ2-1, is EAGVAQSPRYKIIEKRQSVAFWCNPISGHATLYWYQQILGQGPKLLIQFQNNGVVDDSQLPKDRFSAERLKGVDSTLKIQPAKLEDSAVYLCASSPIGYEQFFGPGTRLTVL.

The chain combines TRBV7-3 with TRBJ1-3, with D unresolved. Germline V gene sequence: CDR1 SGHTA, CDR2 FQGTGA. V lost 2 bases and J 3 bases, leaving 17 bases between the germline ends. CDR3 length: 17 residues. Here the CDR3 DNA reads TGTGCCAGCAGCTTATTGACTCGGGGTTGGGGTGGAAACACCATATATTTT. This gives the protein CASSLLTRGWGGNTIYF.

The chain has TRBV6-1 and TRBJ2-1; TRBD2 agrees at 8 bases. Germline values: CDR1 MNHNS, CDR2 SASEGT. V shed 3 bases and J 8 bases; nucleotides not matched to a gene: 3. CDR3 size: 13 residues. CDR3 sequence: CASSEGLDYEQFF. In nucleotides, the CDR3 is TGTGCCAGCAGTGAGGGACTAGATTATGAGCAGTTCTTC.

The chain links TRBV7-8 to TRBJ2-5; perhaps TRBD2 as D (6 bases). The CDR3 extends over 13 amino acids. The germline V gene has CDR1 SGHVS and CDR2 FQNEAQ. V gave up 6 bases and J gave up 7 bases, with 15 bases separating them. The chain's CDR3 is CASSHRDSSTQYF. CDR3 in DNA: TGTGCCAGCAGTCACCGGGACTCCTCGACCCAGTACTTC. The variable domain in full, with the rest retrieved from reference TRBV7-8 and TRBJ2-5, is GAGVSQSPRYKVAKRGQDVALRCDPISGHVSLFWYQQALGQGPEFLTYFQNEAQLDKSGLPSDRFFAERPEGSVSTLKIQRTQQEDSAVYLCASSHRDSSTQYFGPGTRLLVL.

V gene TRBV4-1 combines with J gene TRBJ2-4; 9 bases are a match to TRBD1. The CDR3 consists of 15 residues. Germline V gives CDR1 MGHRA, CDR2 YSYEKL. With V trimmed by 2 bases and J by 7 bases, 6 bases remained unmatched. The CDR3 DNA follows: TGCGCCAGCAGCCAATCGGGGACAGGGAGCAACATTCAGTACTTC. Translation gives CASSQSGTGSNIQYF.

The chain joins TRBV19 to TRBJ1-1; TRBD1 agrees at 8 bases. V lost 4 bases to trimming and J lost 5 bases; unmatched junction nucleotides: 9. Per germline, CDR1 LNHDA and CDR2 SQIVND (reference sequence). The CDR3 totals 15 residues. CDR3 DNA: TGTGCCAGTAGTACCCCGGGGACAGGATGGACTGAAGCTTTCTTT. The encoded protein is CASSTPGTGWTEAFF.

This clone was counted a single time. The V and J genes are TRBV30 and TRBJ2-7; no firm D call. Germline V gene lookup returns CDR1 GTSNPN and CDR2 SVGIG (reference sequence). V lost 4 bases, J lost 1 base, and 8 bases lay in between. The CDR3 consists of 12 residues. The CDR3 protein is CAWKPLSYEQYF. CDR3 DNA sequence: TGTGCCTGGAAACCTCTATCCTACGAGCAGTACTTC. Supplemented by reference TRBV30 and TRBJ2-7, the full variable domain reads SQTIHQWPATLVQPVGSPLSLECTVEGTSNPNLYWYRQAAGRGLQLLFYSVGIGQISSEVPQNLSASRPQDRQFILSSKKLLLSDSGFYLCAWKPLSYEQYFGPGTRLTVT.

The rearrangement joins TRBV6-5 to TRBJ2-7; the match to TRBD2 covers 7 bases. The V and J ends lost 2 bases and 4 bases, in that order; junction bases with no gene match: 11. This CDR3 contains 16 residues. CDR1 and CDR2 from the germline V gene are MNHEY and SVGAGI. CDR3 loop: CASSYASGGRRYEQYF. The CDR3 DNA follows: TGTGCCAGCAGTTACGCCTCGGGCGGGAGAAGATACGAGCAGTACTTC.

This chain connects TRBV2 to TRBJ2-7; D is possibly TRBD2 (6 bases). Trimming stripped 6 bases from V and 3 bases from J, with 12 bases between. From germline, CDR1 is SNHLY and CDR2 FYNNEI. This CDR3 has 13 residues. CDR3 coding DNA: TGTGCCAGCAGGCGGGACTTAAACTACGAGCAGTACTTC. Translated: CASRRDLNYEQYF.

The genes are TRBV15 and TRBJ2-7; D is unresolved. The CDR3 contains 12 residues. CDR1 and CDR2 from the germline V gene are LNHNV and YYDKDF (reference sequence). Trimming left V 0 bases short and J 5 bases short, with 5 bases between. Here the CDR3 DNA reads TGTGCCACCAGCAGAGATTACGACGAGCAGTACTTC. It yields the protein CATSRDYDEQYF.